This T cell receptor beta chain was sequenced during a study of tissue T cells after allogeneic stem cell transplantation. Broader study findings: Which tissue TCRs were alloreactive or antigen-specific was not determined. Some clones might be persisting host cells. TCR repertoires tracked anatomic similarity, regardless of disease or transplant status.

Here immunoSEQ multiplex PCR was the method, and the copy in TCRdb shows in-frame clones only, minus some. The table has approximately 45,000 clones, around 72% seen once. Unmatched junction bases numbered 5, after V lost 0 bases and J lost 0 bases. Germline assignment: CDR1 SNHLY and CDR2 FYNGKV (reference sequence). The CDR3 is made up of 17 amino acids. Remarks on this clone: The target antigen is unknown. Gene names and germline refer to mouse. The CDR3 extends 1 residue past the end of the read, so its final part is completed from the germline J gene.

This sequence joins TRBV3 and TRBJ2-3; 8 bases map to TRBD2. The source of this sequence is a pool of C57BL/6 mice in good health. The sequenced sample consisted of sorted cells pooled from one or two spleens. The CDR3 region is CASSLARGGRSAETLYF. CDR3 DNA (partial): TGTGCCAGCAGCTTAGCGCGGGGGGGGCGCAGTGCAGAAACGCTGTAT.